This T cell receptor beta chain was captured by sequencing in a study of blood T cells in healthy people across ages. Whole-study findings and limits: There were more naive CD4+ cells and higher diversity in long-lived donors than in aged donors. Naive and antigen-experienced cells were not separated, limiting conclusive comparison. Age advanced and TCR beta diversity per million T cells fell, roughly linearly. Investigators treated diversity estimates from one million T cells as underestimates.

This CDR3 region has 12 residues. The V gene's germline CDR1 is SQVTM and CDR2 ANQGSEA. Regarding this clonotype: The antigen is not known.

For the second PCR, which ran for roughly 7 to 11 cycles, a sample-barcoded 5' primer and a J-beta primer mix were used. TCRdb reanalysed the 5' RACE reads using MiXCR and keeps one entry per CDR3 protein. The table lists some 670,000 distinct CDR3 sequences, about 51% of them singletons. Sequencing used blood. The chain joins TRBV29-1 to TRBJ2-5; D tentatively reads TRBD1 or TRBD2 (5 bases each). The J call may be in error: the DNA end matches TRBJ2-7 better. The sequence came from an elderly woman in good health. The CDR3 nucleotides read TGCAGCGTTGTGAGGGACCTGGACGAGCAGTACTTC. Amino acid sequence: CSVVRDLDEQYF.